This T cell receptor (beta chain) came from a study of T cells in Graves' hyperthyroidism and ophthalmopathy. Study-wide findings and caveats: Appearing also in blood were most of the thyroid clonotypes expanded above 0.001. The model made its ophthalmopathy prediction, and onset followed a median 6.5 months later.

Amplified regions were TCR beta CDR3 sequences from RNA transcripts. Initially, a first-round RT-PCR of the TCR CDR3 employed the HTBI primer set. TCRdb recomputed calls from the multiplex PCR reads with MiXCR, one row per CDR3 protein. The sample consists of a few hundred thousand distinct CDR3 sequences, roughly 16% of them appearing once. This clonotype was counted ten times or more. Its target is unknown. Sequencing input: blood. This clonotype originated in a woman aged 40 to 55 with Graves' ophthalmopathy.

The CDR3 sequence: CASSLAAGGQTSEAFF. Written as DNA, the CDR3 is TGTGCCAGCAGCTTAGCGGCCGGGGGACAGACCTCTGAAGCTTTCTTT. This chain joins TRBV7-9 and TRBJ1-1, with 7 bases identical to TRBD1. Trimming at V came to 0 bases and at J to 6 bases, leaving 10 bases not matched to a gene. The CDR3 consists of 16 residues. The V gene's germline CDR1 is SEHNR and CDR2 FQNEAQ (reference sequence).